This entry describes one TCR beta chain. The data stem from a study of identifying expanded T cells in peripheral blood. No infections or other immune events were documented during collection. Clones were read by immunoSEQ multiplex PCR, and TCRdb kept only the in-frame ones, dropping some. The repertoire holds approximately 58,000 clones, with roughly nine tenths as singletons. The CDR3 covers 15 residues. V was pared by 5 bases and J by 4 bases, with 5 bases of the junction left unmatched. Germline V gene sequence: CDR1 MDHEN, CDR2 SYDVKM. The rearrangement uses TRBV28 and TRBJ2-3, with 11 bases lining up with TRBD2. Sample: blood. The clonotype comes from a person aged 18 to 70 in good health. In DNA form, the CDR3 reads TGTGCCAGCAGTGATCCGGGACTAGCGGCAGATACGCAGTATTTT. Amino acids: CASSDPGLAADTQYF.